The present entry profiles one T cell receptor beta chain with its context. The data stem from a study of blood T cell repertoires in COVID-19. Background on the study: COVID-19 samples, acute and convalescent, were from the United States, Italy and Spain. PBMCs, B-cell-depleted T cells, or T cells were the source of the cDNA or gDNA that made up the material.

The V gene's germline CDR1 is LGHDT and CDR2 YNNKEL (reference sequence). The V segment lost 4 bases and the J segment 2 bases; nucleotides outside the gene matches: 16. The length of the CDR3 is 21 residues. Per the original methods: Amplifying reference gene primers gave estimates of nucleated cell counts. Here immunoSEQ multiplex PCR was the method, and the copy in TCRdb shows in-frame clones only, minus some. That table is the source of V, J and clone size, and D and trimming were worked out from the DNA. In the table there are 95,000 to 150,000 clones, over 65% of which are singletons. The specimen sequenced was peripheral blood. The chain recombines TRBV3-1 (or the pseudogene TRBV3-2) with TRBJ1-6; 11 bases align to TRBD1. This TCR came from a woman in her seventies with acute or convalescent COVID-19. CDR3 DNA: TGTGCCAGCAGCCTCAAACCGGGACAGGGGGAAGAGGGGCCCTATAATTCACCCCTCCACTTT. Translated, it gives CASSLKPGQGEEGPYNSPLHF.